A selection of T cell receptor beta chains follows, all from one sample in a study of human T cells and chemical hapten exposure. TCRdb used MiXCR to reprocess the RACE reads, holding one entry per CDR3 protein. The sample records about 260,000 distinct CDR3 sequences, over 8% being singletons. Specimen: whole blood, collected in connection with sensitization to the hapten diphenylcyclopropenone (DPC). The receptors stem from a woman in her forties with alopecia areata. Some clones in this sample may be carry-over from other donors' samples. CDR3s include the opening cysteine and the closing phenylalanine or tryptophan. Each record gives: J gene, clone size, D gene, V gene, CDR3 protein, CDR3 DNA. The D gene is left open where the match is weak. Size is omitted from some rows. Given values are once, few, many or a class for expanded clones.

>TRBJ2-7|-|TRBD2|TRBV6-5
CASSYSAGGSSYEQYF
TGTGCCAGCAGTTACTCGGCGGGAGGATCCTCCTACGAGCAGTACTTC
>TRBJ1-2|-|-|TRBV7-9
CASSFGSNYGYTF
TGTGCCAGCAGCTTCGGCAGCAACTATGGCTACACCTTC
>TRBJ2-7|many|-|TRBV12-3/TRBV12-4
CASRPPWGDEQYF
TGTGCCAGCAGACCCCCGTGGGGGGACGAGCAGTACTTC
>TRBJ1-2|-|-|TRBV20-1
CSARDVKNYGYTF
TGCAGTGCTAGAGATGTGAAAAACTATGGCTACACCTTC
>TRBJ2-7|many|-|TRBV12-3/TRBV12-4
CASRGTGNYEQYF
TGTGCCAGCAGAGGTACCGGGAACTACGAGCAGTACTTC
>TRBJ2-7|few|-|TRBV18
CASSPDGLSYEQYF
TGTGCCAGCTCACCGGACGGACTCTCCTACGAGCAGTACTTC
>TRBJ2-1|-|TRBD1|TRBV7-9
CASSLGGQVGRNEQFF
TGTGCCAGCAGCTTAGGAGGACAGGTCGGGCGCAATGAGCAGTTCTTC
>TRBJ1-1|few|TRBD1|TRBV10-3
CAISSDRGYAEAFF
TGTGCCATCAGTTCCGACAGGGGGTACGCTGAAGCTTTCTTT
>TRBJ2-7|-|-|TRBV28
CASNPGGGSGSYEQYF
TGTGCCAGCAATCCCGGGGGCGGGTCGGGCTCCTACGAGCAGTACTTC
>TRBJ2-3|many|-|TRBV28
CASSPRGLPTDTQYF
TGTGCCAGCAGCCCGAGGGGATTACCCACAGATACGCAGTATTTT
>TRBJ2-1|few|-|TRBV6-2/TRBV6-3
CASKLPANEQFF
TGTGCCAGCAAACTGCCGGCCAATGAGCAGTTCTTC
>TRBJ2-2|few|TRBD2|TRBV28
CASSLSRWEGPNTGELFF
TGTGCCAGCAGTTTATCTAGGTGGGAGGGTCCAAACACCGGGGAGCTGTTTTTT
>TRBJ1-2|-|TRBD1|TRBV4-3
CASSQDRDRVLYGYTF
TGCGCCAGCAGCCAAGATAGGGACAGGGTCCTCTATGGCTACACCTTC
>TRBJ2-1|few|-|TRBV10-3
CAITTPGAVGYNEQFF
TGTGCCATCACCACTCCCGGGGCGGTAGGCTACAATGAGCAGTTCTTC
>TRBJ2-5|-|-|TRBV28
CDSSARDLKETQYF
TGTGACAGCAGTGCTCGGGACTTAAAAGAGACCCAGTACTTC
>TRBJ1-5|few|TRBD1|TRBV4-3
CASSQDNRGGQPQHF
TGCGCCAGCAGCCAAGATAACAGGGGTGGTCAGCCCCAGCATTTT
>TRBJ2-3|many|TRBD2|TRBV29-1
CSTGRPSGARGTDTQYF
TGCAGCACTGGGAGGCCTAGCGGAGCTCGTGGCACAGATACGCAGTATTTT
>TRBJ2-2|few|TRBD2|TRBV6-5
CASSIRTSGSRQTGELFF
TGTGCCAGCAGTATTCGGACTAGCGGGAGTCGTCAGACCGGGGAGCTGTTTTTT
>TRBJ1-5|-|TRBD1|TRBV7-9
CASSLPGTGYAF
TGTGCCAGCAGCCTGCCCGGGACAGGATATGCATTT
>TRBJ2-2|many|TRBD1|TRBV28
CASSSGQGNTGELFF
TGTGCCAGCAGCTCCGGACAGGGTAACACCGGGGAGCTGTTTTTT
>TRBJ2-1|many|-|TRBV20-1
CSARDGGTTYNEQFF
TGCAGTGCTAGAGATGGCGGGACCACCTACAATGAGCAGTTCTTC
>TRBJ1-5|few|-|TRBV30
CAWSVRDNQPQHF
TGTGCCTGGAGTGTACGAGACAATCAGCCCCAGCATTTT
>TRBJ2-7|many|TRBD1|TRBV20-1
CSAAAGTGVGEQYF
TGCAGTGCTGCTGCCGGGACAGGGGTCGGGGAGCAGTACTTC
>TRBJ2-1|few|-|TRBV27
CASGSGLTYNEQFF
TGTGCCAGCGGTTCCGGGCTAACGTACAATGAGCAGTTCTTC
>TRBJ2-4|many|TRBD1|TRBV7-8
CASSLWGTGADIQYF
TGTGCCAGCAGCTTATGGGGAACAGGGGCTGACATTCAGTACTTC
>TRBJ2-1|-|TRBD1|TRBV6-1
CASSRDRGRDKQFF
TGTGCCAGCAGTAGAGACAGGGGGAGGGATAAGCAGTTCTTC
>TRBJ2-1|many|TRBD2|TRBV28
CASSLSSGVGNEQFF
TGTGCCAGCAGTTTATCCAGCGGGGTTGGCAATGAGCAGTTCTTC
>TRBJ2-1|few|-|TRBV7-3
CASSPSGPSSYNEQFF
TGTGCCAGCAGCCCCTCCGGTCCAAGCTCCTACAATGAGCAGTTCTTC